One sample yielded the 17 T cell receptor beta chains listed below, sequenced in a study of T cell repertoires in cytomegalovirus infection. TCRdb itself ran the reads through MiXCR, one entry per CDR3 protein. The data show hundreds of thousands of distinct CDR3 sequences, about a sixth seen once. Sequences were obtained from PBMCs. Receptors originate from a human donor in good health (CMV status not recorded). Some clones in this sample may be carry-over from other donors' samples.

About this clonotype itself: This sequence may be a read error, since a much larger clone differs from it by one base. This chain uses TRBV4-3 with TRBJ2-3, with TRBD1 matching 12 bases. CDR1 is LGHNA and CDR2 is YSLEER in the germline V gene. This CDR3 has 14 amino acids. The CDR3 DNA follows: TGCGCCAACAGCCAAGCGCCGGGACAGGGGGCGAGGTATTTT. Amino acids: CANSQAPGQGARYF.

This clonotype was found many times. The V and J genes are TRBV28 and TRBJ1-3; 7 bases are shared with TRBD1. V was pared by 6 bases and J by 0 bases, with 14 bases of the junction left unmatched. Germline CDR1 reads MDHEN; CDR2 reads SYDVKM. The CDR3 contains 18 residues. The CDR3 nucleotides read TGTGCCAGCAGGCAAGTAGGGACAGTCCACTTCTCTGGAAACACCATATATTTT. It translates to CASRQVGTVHFSGNTIYF.

The chain is built from TRBV14 and TRBJ2-7, with D unclear. The CDR3 length is 16 residues. Trimming pared 4 bases from V and 1 base from J, leaving 17 bases between. CDR1 and CDR2 (germline): SGHDN, FVKESK. CDR3 DNA sequence: TGTGCCAGCAGCCCTCAGCTGGCAATAAAATCCTACGAGCAGTACTTC. This sequence encodes CASSPQLAIKSYEQYF.

This clonotype was seen a handful of times. The chain combines TRBV6-6 with TRBJ2-5; D is perhaps TRBD1 or TRBD2 (5 bases each). Looked up from germline, CDR1 is MNHNY and CDR2 is SVGAGI (reference sequence). The CDR3 is 14 amino acids. V was trimmed by 5 bases and J by 2 bases, leaving 12 bases between them. Here the CDR3 reads CASSPLGVQETQYF. CDR3 DNA: TGTGCCAGCAGTCCCCTGGGGGTTCAAGAGACCCAGTACTTC.

There are a few counts of this clonotype. The DNA for the CDR3 is TGTGCCAGCAGCAGGGGACTTTATCGCCTTGGAAACACCATATATTTT. Its translation is CASSRGLYRLGNTIYF. V gene TRBV28 combines with J gene TRBJ1-3; perhaps TRBD1 as D (6 bases). CDR3 length equals 16 residues. Germline V gene sequence: CDR1 MDHEN, CDR2 SYDVKM. The V end lost 6 bases, the J end lost 3 bases, and 18 bases lay between the germline ends. The complete variable domain, with remaining parts taken from reference TRBV28 and TRBJ1-3, reads DVKVTQSSRYLVKRTGEKVFLECVQDMDHENMFWYRQDPGLGLRLIYFSYDVKMKEKGDIPEGYSVSREKKERFSLILESASTNQTSMYLCASSRGLYRLGNTIYFGEGSWLTVV.

The J gene is TRBJ1-2, the V gene TRBV12-3 or TRBV12-4, with D possibly matching TRBD1 (5 bases). The CDR3 covers 15 residues. V was trimmed by 6 bases and J by 6 bases, leaving 20 bases between them. Here the CDR3 reads CASRPDSGVLDGYTF. The CDR3 region has the DNA TGTGCCAGCAGACCCGACAGTGGGGTCCTGGATGGCTACACCTTC.

This clonotype was seen ten or more times. The chain carries TRBV7-2 and TRBJ2-1, with D possibly matching TRBD2 (5 bases). Germline V CDR1 and CDR2: SGHTA, FQGNSA. The CDR3 contains 17 residues. With 5 bases removed from V and 1 base from J, the gap between germline ends came to 18 bases. CDR3 sequence (DNA): TGTGCCAGCAGCCCACGACTCTCAAGGAGGTCCTACAATGAGCAGTTCTTC. Translation gives CASSPRLSRRSYNEQFF.

The table lists this clonotype with a few counts. This CDR3 is CASSQDRSGGAEYF. The CDR3 DNA is TGCGCCAGCAGCCAAGACCGGAGCGGGGGGGCCGAGTACTTC. The J gene is TRBJ2-7, the V gene TRBV4-1, with TRBD2 matching over 10 bases. The ends lost 0 bases at V and 11 bases at J; junction bases unmatched: 7. The germline gives CDR1 MGHRA, CDR2 YSYEKL. The CDR3 extends over 14 amino acids.

This clonotype was counted between two and nine times. V and J are TRBV12-3 or TRBV12-4 and TRBJ2-7, with 11 bases aligning to TRBD2. J gave up 0 bases and V 6 bases, and 7 bases lay outside the gene matches. The CDR3 extends over 16 amino acids. The CDR3 region has the DNA TGTGCCAGCAGCCGCGGGACTAGCGGAGTCTCCTACGAGCAGTACTTC. Its protein product is CASSRGTSGVSYEQYF.

This clonotype was found many times. The chain is built from TRBV7-9 and TRBJ2-1, with 10 bases lining up with TRBD2. The junction had 13 bases not matched to a gene; V was cut back by 5 bases and J by 3 bases. This CDR3 spans 18 amino acids. Germline V gives CDR1 SEHNR, CDR2 FQNEAQ (reference sequence). CDR3 nucleotides: TGTGCCAGCAGCGACAAGGGGTTTGGACTAGCGGACTACAATGAGCAGTTCTTC. It yields the protein CASSDKGFGLADYNEQFF.

This clonotype was seen repeatedly, ten times or more. The chain employs TRBV7-8 and TRBJ2-4; D gene uncertain. Looked up from germline, CDR1 is SGHVS and CDR2 is FQNEAQ. The CDR3 spans 13 residues. Between the trimmed V and J ends, which lost 1 base and 5 bases, there was a span of 6 bases. The CDR3 loop is CASSLDMQNIQYF. CDR3 DNA: TGTGCCAGCAGCTTAGATATGCAAAACATTCAGTACTTC. The full variable domain, its missing parts supplied by reference TRBV7-8 and TRBJ2-4, is GAGVSQSPRYKVAKRGQDVALRCDPISGHVSLFWYQQALGQGPEFLTYFQNEAQLDKSGLPSDRFFAERPEGSVSTLKIQRTQQEDSAVYLCASSLDMQNIQYFGAGTRLSVL.

This clonotype was seen ten or more times. This chain connects TRBV18 to TRBJ2-7; D is undetermined. In germline, CDR1 is KGHSH, CDR2 LQKENI. Trimming removed 8 bases at V and 1 base at J, with 12 bases between. The CDR3 is 13 residues long. The DNA for the CDR3 is TGTGCCAGCAGCCCACCGGGTTCCTACGAGCAGTACTTC. This gives the protein CASSPPGSYEQYF. The whole variable domain, remainder taken from reference TRBV18 and TRBJ2-7, is NAGVMQNPRHLVRRRGQEARLRCSPMKGHSHVYWYRQLPEEGLKFMVYLQKENIIDESGMPKERFSAEFPKEGPSILRIQQVVRGDSAAYFCASSPPGSYEQYFGPGTRLTVT.

This clonotype came up many times. The CDR3 is CASSSGQASSDTQYF. The CDR3 bases are TGTGCCAGCAGCTCAGGACAGGCGAGCTCAGATACGCAGTATTTT. The V gene is TRBV7-8, the J gene TRBJ2-3, with TRBD1 matching 7 bases. This CDR3 has 15 amino acids. Germline trimming cut 4 bases from V and 4 bases from J; bases unmatched to any gene: 8. Germline CDR1 and CDR2: SGHVS and FQNEAQ.

The genes are TRBV20-1 and TRBJ1-5; D unresolved. The CDR3 contains 13 residues. Germline assignment: CDR1 DFQATT and CDR2 SNEGSKA (reference sequence). V lost 6 bases and J 3 bases, leaving 12 bases between the germline ends. The CDR3 DNA sequence: TGCAGTGCAGCCTCAACCACCAATCAGCCCCAGCATTTT. Its protein is CSAASTTNQPQHF.

This clonotype was picked up many times. The chain uses TRBV12-3 or TRBV12-4 and TRBJ2-1; perhaps TRBD2 as D (6 bases). CDR3 length: 12 amino acids. Trimming took 6 bases from V and 12 from J, leaving 15 bases between them. CDR3 in amino acids: CASSLGGIRQFF. The CDR3, as DNA: TGTGCCAGCAGCCTCGGGGGTATACGGCAGTTCTTC.

This clonotype was observed at least ten times. The chain employs TRBV6-6 and TRBJ1-1; D unclear. V gave up 5 bases and J gave up 11 bases, with 15 bases separating them. The CDR3 runs 12 residues. Germline lookup yields CDR1 MNHNY and CDR2 SVGAGI (reference sequence). The CDR3 here is CASSPLARLAFF. CDR3 coding DNA: TGTGCCAGCAGTCCTCTGGCGCGGCTGGCTTTCTTT.

Many counts were recorded for this clonotype. The V gene is TRBV6-2 or TRBV6-3, the J gene TRBJ2-5; D possibly uses TRBD1 or TRBD2 (6 bases each). The V gene's germline CDR1 is MNHEY and CDR2 SVGEGT. This CDR3 is 15 amino acids long. V lost 2 bases, J lost 5 bases, and 15 bases lay in between. This chain's CDR3 is CASSYGGLGMETQYF. In DNA form, the CDR3 reads TGTGCCAGCAGTTACGGGGGGCTTGGAATGGAGACCCAGTACTTC.